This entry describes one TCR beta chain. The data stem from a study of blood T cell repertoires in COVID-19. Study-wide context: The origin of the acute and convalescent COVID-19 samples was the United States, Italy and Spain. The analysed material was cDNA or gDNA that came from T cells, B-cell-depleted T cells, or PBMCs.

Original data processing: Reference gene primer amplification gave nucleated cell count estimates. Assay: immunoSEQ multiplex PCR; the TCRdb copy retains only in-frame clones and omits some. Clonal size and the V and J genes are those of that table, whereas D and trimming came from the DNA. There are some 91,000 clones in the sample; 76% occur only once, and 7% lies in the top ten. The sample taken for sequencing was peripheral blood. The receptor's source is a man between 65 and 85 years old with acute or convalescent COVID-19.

CDR3 in amino acids: CASSHQQSNTGELFF. The CDR3 DNA follows: TGTGCCAGCAGCCACCAACAGAGTAACACCGGGGAGCTGTTTTTT. The chain employs TRBV3-1 (or the pseudogene TRBV3-2) and TRBJ2-2; D remains ambiguous. Germline V lookup: CDR1 LGHDT, CDR2 YNNKEL (reference sequence). Trimming took 3 bases from V and 2 from J, leaving 10 bases between them. The CDR3 contains 15 residues.